What follows are 5 T cell receptor beta chains derived from one specimen sequenced in a study of beta chain features in type 1 diabetes. Findings and caveats of the study: Moderate but significant shortening of TCRB CDR3s was recorded in all four CD4+ subsets from Type 1 diabetes patients.

Since all of the isolated RNA was reverse transcribed, expressed TCRB transcripts were what got sequenced. Sequenced by immunoSEQ multiplex PCR; TCRdb stores in-frame clones only, minus some. Found here are about 660,000 clones, over 11% of them singletons; the top ten hold just under 0.04%. Their target antigens are unknown. Sequenced input: naive CD4+ T cells from blood. The receptors were gathered from a man in his late teens or twenties with type 1 diabetes.

This clone was seen more than once but under ten times. The rearrangement joins TRBV2 to TRBJ1-2; D is unresolved. CDR1 is SNHLY, CDR2 FYNNEI, per germline. Trimming took 2 bases from V and 1 from J, leaving 5 bases between them. This CDR3 contains 13 residues. This CDR3 reads CASSERNNYGYTF. DNA for the CDR3: TGTGCCAGCAGTGAAAGGAATAACTATGGCTACACCTTC. Supplemented by reference TRBV2 and TRBJ1-2, the full variable domain reads EPEVTQTPSHQVTQMGQEVILRCVPISNHLYFYWYRQILGQKVEFLVSFYNNEISEKSEIFDDQFSVERPDGSNFTLKIRSTKLEDSAMYFCASSERNNYGYTFGSGTRLTVV.

The chain joins TRBV18 to TRBJ2-1; no clear D. V was trimmed by 10 bases and J by 3 bases, leaving 13 bases between them. The CDR3 covers 13 residues. The V gene's germline CDR1 is KGHSH and CDR2 LQKENI. The CDR3 here is CATVISLYNEQFF. The CDR3 nucleotides are TGTGCCACCGTGATATCCCTCTACAATGAGCAGTTCTTC.

This clone has a handful of counts. The gene calls are TRBV11-2 and TRBJ2-3; maybe TRBD1 (6 bases). Germline assignment: CDR1 SGHAT and CDR2 FQNNGV. The CDR3 consists of 16 residues. Trimming pared 5 bases from V and 2 bases from J, leaving 17 bases between. The CDR3 loop reads CASSLRKDSYTDTQYF. In nucleotides, the CDR3 is TGTGCCAGCAGCCTCCGGAAGGACAGTTACACAGATACGCAGTATTTT.

There are a few counts of this clone. The rearrangement uses TRBV29-1 and TRBJ2-2, with TRBD1 as a possible D gene (5 bases). V dropped 3 bases and J dropped 5 bases, with 13 bases sitting between them. The CDR3 consists of 14 residues. The germline gives CDR1 SQVTM, CDR2 ANQGSEA. The CDR3 DNA is TGCAGCGTTGATCAAGGGGCAGGGACCGGGGAGCTGTTTTTT. Its protein is CSVDQGAGTGELFF.

This clone turned up a few times. This chain links TRBV5-1 with TRBJ1-2; no clear D. This CDR3 has 14 amino acids. Trimming took off 3 bases at V and 2 bases at J, with 11 bases between the two ends. The germline CDR1 and CDR2 sequences are SGHRS and YFSETQ. The chain's CDR3 is CASSSTGGNYGYTF. CDR3 nucleotide sequence: TGCGCCAGCAGCTCAACTGGAGGGAACTATGGCTACACCTTC.